The 25 T cell receptor beta chains below come from one sample, sequenced in a study of T cell changes during pregnancy in multiple sclerosis. TCRdb's table, derived via immunoSEQ multiplex PCR, lists solely in-frame clones and lacks some. The sample has about 75,000 clones, over 85% seen once. Sequenced material: CD4+ T cells from peripheral blood mononuclear cells, taken after pregnancy. These receptors all stem from a female donor with multiple sclerosis, enrolled in a pregnancy study.

The DNA for the CDR3 is TGTGCCAGCAGCTTGTCGGCAGGGGTCAATCAGCCCCAGCATTTT. Translating it yields CASSLSAGVNQPQHF. The rearrangement uses TRBV5-6 and TRBJ1-5; tentatively, D is TRBD1 (6 bases). Trimming left V 1 base short and J 3 bases short, with 11 bases between. Germline V gives CDR1 SGHDT, CDR2 YYEEEE. This CDR3 comprises 15 residues.

This clone was recorded once. The chain employs TRBV6-5 and TRBJ1-4, with a weak D call TRBD1 (6 bases). CDR3 length: 15 amino acids. V lost 5 bases and J 8 bases, leaving 18 bases between the germline ends. The germline gives CDR1 MNHEY, CDR2 SVGAGI. The CDR3 sequence: CASSTRTEGTEKLFF. The CDR3 bases are TGTGCCAGCAGTACAAGGACAGAAGGAACGGAAAAACTGTTTTTT.

This clone was recorded once. The chain employs TRBV29-1 and TRBJ2-2; maybe TRBD1 (7 bases). Per the germline V gene, CDR1 is SQVTM and CDR2 is ANQGSEA. V was trimmed by 6 bases and J by 5 bases, leaving 16 bases between them. The CDR3 is made up of 14 amino acids. As DNA, the CDR3 is TGCAGCGTCAGGGGGGTGCTAGCGACCGGGGAGCTGTTTTTT. It encodes CSVRGVLATGELFF.

The sample holds a few counts of this clone. The V and J genes are TRBV10-3 and TRBJ1-2; no firm D call. The V gene's germline CDR1 is ENHRY and CDR2 SYGVKD. V lost 4 bases to trimming and J lost 4 bases, with 10 bases between them. CDR3 size: 13 residues. The CDR3 sequence: CAISVEPVYGYTF. The DNA of the CDR3 is TGTGCCATCAGTGTGGAGCCTGTCTATGGCTACACCTTC.

This sequence joins TRBV4-2 and TRBJ1-1, with D perhaps matching TRBD1 (5 bases). This CDR3 region has 14 residues. Germline V gene data show CDR1 as LGHNA and CDR2 as YNFKEQ. With 4 bases removed from V and 8 bases from J, the gap between germline ends came to 17 bases. Here the CDR3 DNA reads TGTGCCAGCAGCCCCAATACACAGGATTCGGAAGCTTTCTTT. Amino acid sequence: CASSPNTQDSEAFF.

The chain is built from TRBV18 and TRBJ2-1, with 7 bases fitting TRBD2. The CDR3 consists of 16 residues. V lost 3 bases and J lost 2; bases outside the gene matches: 7. Germline values: CDR1 KGHSH, CDR2 LQKENI. CDR3 nucleotide sequence: TGTGCCAGCTCACCTCCCAGCGGGGCCACCTACAATGAGCAGTTCTTC. Translating gives CASSPPSGATYNEQFF.

The rearrangement links TRBV9 to TRBJ2-4, with a weak D call TRBD2 (6 bases). V was trimmed by 0 bases and J by 6 bases, leaving 10 bases between them. Germline values: CDR1 SGDLS, CDR2 YYNGEE. This CDR3 spans 14 amino acids. This chain's CDR3 is CASSVEGGRNIQYF. The CDR3 DNA is TGTGCCAGCAGCGTAGAGGGAGGAAGAAACATTCAGTACTTC.

V is TRBV6-6 and J is TRBJ1-2; 7 bases line up with TRBD1. The CDR3 has 15 amino acids. CDR1 and CDR2 (germline): MNHNY, SVGAGI (reference sequence). Trimming cost V 5 bases and J 11 bases; bases outside gene matches: 17. In DNA, the CDR3 is TGTGCCAGCAGTCTACTAGGGGCGACAGGGAGTGATTACACCTTC. Its translation: CASSLLGATGSDYTF.

The chain recombines TRBV18 with TRBJ2-1, with 10 bases aligning to TRBD2. CDR1 is KGHSH and CDR2 is LQKENI in the germline V gene. This CDR3 has 13 residues. V trimming: 2 bases; J trimming: 10 bases; junction bases outside the gene matches: 2. CDR3: CASSPEGLAEQFF. The CDR3 region has the DNA TGTGCCAGCTCACCAGAGGGACTAGCGGAGCAGTTCTTC.

The chain recombines TRBV19 with TRBJ1-5; 8 bases map to TRBD1. Germline CDR1 LNHDA, CDR2 SQIVND (reference sequence). With V trimmed by 0 bases and J by 7 bases, 8 bases remained unmatched. The CDR3 contains 16 residues. CDR3 in amino acids: CASSIDHGRGQQPQHF. The CDR3 bases are TGTGCCAGTAGTATAGATCATGGCAGGGGGCAACAGCCCCAGCATTTT.

The chain combines TRBV6-1 with TRBJ1-3, with D uncertain. Trimming removed 2 bases from V and 2 bases from J, with 13 bases in between. The CDR3 spans 16 residues. Germline V gene sequence: CDR1 MNHNS, CDR2 SASEGT. The CDR3 sequence is CASSELGGLAGNTIYF. The CDR3 DNA is TGTGCCAGCAGTGAACTGGGAGGGTTAGCTGGAAACACCATATATTTT.

This clone was seen a single time. This sequence joins TRBV5-1 and TRBJ2-5; D is undetermined. The CDR3 runs 14 residues. Germline CDR1 is SGHRS and CDR2 is YFSETQ. V was shortened by 1 base and J by 2 bases, with 9 bases between the two germline ends. In DNA, the CDR3 is TGCGCCAGCAGCTTGCTTGTGTCTCAAGAGACCCAGTACTTC. It yields the protein CASSLLVSQETQYF.

The J gene is TRBJ1-2, the V gene TRBV10-2; 8 bases align to TRBD1. CDR3 size: 14 residues. Germline V gene data show CDR1 as WSHSY and CDR2 as SAAADI. The J segment lost 6 bases and the V segment lost 6 bases, leaving 9 bases of the junction unmatched. The CDR3 nucleotides are TGCGCCAGCAGGGGACAGGACAGCAGCGATGGCTACACCTTC. Its translation is CASRGQDSSDGYTF.

CDR3 in amino acids: CASSLGGTFQETQYF. Written as DNA, the CDR3 is TGTGCCAGCAGCTTAGGGGGGACTTTCCAAGAGACCCAGTACTTC. The V call is TRBV7-9, the J call TRBJ2-5, with D possibly being TRBD2 (6 bases). Germline CDR1 and CDR2: SEHNR and FQNEAQ (reference sequence). The CDR3 runs 15 residues. V was cut by 1 base and J by 1 base, with 10 bases left in between. The full variable domain, its missing parts supplied by reference TRBV7-9 and TRBJ2-5, is DTGVSQNPRHKITKRGQNVTFRCDPISEHNRLYWYRQTLGQGPEFLTYFQNEAQLEKSRLLSDRFSAERPKGSFSTLEIQRTEQGDSAMYLCASSLGGTFQETQYFGPGTRLLVL.

V and J are TRBV29-1 and TRBJ1-1, with TRBD1 identical over 9 bases. The V and J ends lost 5 bases and 4 bases, in that order; junction bases with no gene match: 5. The length of the CDR3 is 13 residues. Germline lookup yields CDR1 SQVTM and CDR2 ANQGSEA. As DNA, the CDR3 is TGCAGCGTTACCGGGACAGGGTTCACTGAAGCTTTCTTT. Encoded protein: CSVTGTGFTEAFF.

The rearrangement joins TRBV28 to TRBJ2-7; the D gene is possibly TRBD2 (6 bases). The CDR3 has 14 residues. Germline-derived CDR1 and CDR2 are MDHEN and SYDVKM. V lost 7 bases and J lost 3, with 16 bases in between. The CDR3 is CASMTTGVVYEQYF. CDR3 DNA: TGTGCCAGCATGACAACGGGAGTGGTCTACGAGCAGTACTTC. Full variable domain (rest looked up from reference TRBV28 and TRBJ2-7): DVKVTQSSRYLVKRTGEKVFLECVQDMDHENMFWYRQDPGLGLRLIYFSYDVKMKEKGDIPEGYSVSREKKERFSLILESASTNQTSMYLCASMTTGVVYEQYFGPGTRLTVT.

The rearrangement joins TRBV15 to TRBJ2-7; 7 bases are shared with TRBD2. V lost 3 bases to trimming and J lost 0 bases; unmatched junction nucleotides: 5. The CDR3 is 15 residues long. The V gene's germline CDR1 is LNHNV and CDR2 YYDKDF (reference sequence). CDR3 region: CATSSAPGGSYEQYF. CDR3 nucleotide sequence: TGTGCCACCAGCAGTGCCCCGGGGGGCTCCTACGAGCAGTACTTC.

This chain joins TRBV7-8 and TRBJ2-1; no clear D gene. This CDR3 contains 15 residues. Germline CDR1 is SGHVS and CDR2 is FQNEAQ. The V end was cut by 5 bases, the J end by 4 bases, with 15 bases between. The CDR3 DNA is TGTGCCAGCAGCCCGCACTACCTATTATACAATGAGCAGTTCTTC. Its protein is CASSPHYLLYNEQFF. The full variable domain, in which reference TRBV7-8 and TRBJ2-1 provide the parts outside the CDR3, is GAGVSQSPRYKVAKRGQDVALRCDPISGHVSLFWYQQALGQGPEFLTYFQNEAQLDKSGLPSDRFFAERPEGSVSTLKIQRTQQEDSAVYLCASSPHYLLYNEQFFGPGTRLTVL.

The chain links TRBV19 to TRBJ2-1, with 7 bases fitting TRBD1. V was pared by 2 bases and J by 7 bases, with 5 bases of the junction left unmatched. The CDR3 spans 14 residues. Germline CDR1 LNHDA, CDR2 SQIVND (reference sequence). CDR3 protein: CASSITGVSNEQFF. As DNA, the CDR3 is TGTGCCAGTAGTATAACAGGGGTTTCGAATGAGCAGTTCTTC.

V usage is TRBV29-1 and J usage is TRBJ2-4; 11 bases match TRBD2. Germline CDR1 and CDR2: SQVTM and ANQGSEA. Trimming at V came to 6 bases and at J to 3 bases, leaving 16 bases not matched to a gene. The CDR3 loop spans 18 amino acids. CDR3 region: CSVDVAGGFWSGKNIQYF. In nucleotides, the CDR3 is TGCAGCGTAGACGTAGCGGGAGGGTTTTGGTCTGGCAAAAACATTCAGTACTTC.

The chain carries TRBV27 and TRBJ2-3, with 9 bases lining up with TRBD1. V lost 0 bases, J lost 6 bases, and 10 bases stayed unmatched. This CDR3 has 17 amino acids. CDR1 is MNHEY, CDR2 SMNVEV, per germline (reference sequence). DNA of the CDR3: TGTGCCAGCAGTTTATCGGTGGGGACAGGGAGGCGGGATACGCAGTATTTT. Its protein is CASSLSVGTGRRDTQYF.

V and J are TRBV18 and TRBJ2-1; 13 nucleotides line up with TRBD2. V lost 10 bases, J lost 7 bases, and 7 bases stayed unmatched. The CDR3 covers 14 residues. The germline V gene has CDR1 KGHSH and CDR2 LQKENI. CDR3 in DNA: TGTGCCACCACTAGCGGGAGGGCGCGTAATGAGCAGTTCTTC. It specifies CATTSGRARNEQFF. Looking up the rest from reference TRBV18 and TRBJ2-1 gives the full variable domain: NAGVMQNPRHLVRRRGQEARLRCSPMKGHSHVYWYRQLPEEGLKFMVYLQKENIIDESGMPKERFSAEFPKEGPSILRIQQVVRGDSAAYFCATTSGRARNEQFFGPGTRLTVL.

The J gene is TRBJ1-2, the V gene TRBV9, with TRBD1 as a possible D gene (5 bases). This CDR3 contains 16 residues. Germline V CDR1 and CDR2: SGDLS, YYNGEE. V was pared by 0 bases and J by 3 bases, with 15 bases between. CDR3 coding DNA: TGTGCCAGCAGCGTAGCTTTACGGGGGGACCACTATGGCTACACCTTC. It translates to CASSVALRGDHYGYTF.

This chain joins TRBV27 and TRBJ1-1, with 11 positions matching TRBD1. The J segment lost 4 bases and the V segment lost 4 bases, leaving 8 bases of the junction unmatched. CDR3 length equals 16 residues. CDR1 MNHEY and CDR2 SMNVEV come from the germline V gene (reference sequence). CDR3 coding DNA: TGTGCCAGCAGTTCTTGGACAGGGGGCCGTGGCACTGAAGCTTTCTTT. Translating it yields CASSSWTGGRGTEAFF.

The chain couples TRBV6-5 to TRBJ2-7; D may be TRBD1 (6 bases). Per the germline V gene, CDR1 is MNHEY and CDR2 is SVGAGI. This CDR3 spans 16 amino acids. The V end lost 0 bases, the J end lost 2 bases, and 14 bases lay between the germline ends. CDR3 DNA sequence: TGTGCCAGCAGTTACTCAAGTCCCGGACAGCCCTACGAGCAGTACTTC. This codes for CASSYSSPGQPYEQYF.